The 8 T cell receptor beta chains below were found in one sample sequenced in a study of OX40 agonist ivuxolimab in advanced cancers. Measured with immunoSEQ multiplex PCR; TCRdb has only the in-frame clones, and not every one. The sample carries about 90,000 clones, 85% to 90% recorded once. Sample: CD4+ or CD8+ T cells sorted from blood, taken in a trial of the OX40 agonist ivuxolimab. The origin of the receptors is an adult with an advanced solid tumor such as melanoma, head and neck, liver or kidney cancer.

The chain uses TRBV9 and TRBJ2-5; D tentatively fits TRBD1 or TRBD2 (5 bases each). V shed 3 bases and J shed 11 bases, with 23 bases lying between them. CDR3 length equals 15 residues. Germline V gene sequence: CDR1 SGDLS, CDR2 YYNGEE. The CDR3 protein is CASSAATDPTREQYF. The DNA of the CDR3 is TGTGCCAGCAGCGCAGCGACAGACCCGACGAGGGAGCAGTACTTC.

This clone appeared once. The junction and the germline gene differ at one end; a read error may be behind it. Within the sample, other DNA sequences also encode this same CDR3. This sequence joins TRBV29-1 and TRBJ2-7; D is ambiguous. Germline V CDR1 and CDR2: SQVTM, ANQGSEA. CDR3 length: 11 residues. The CDR3 DNA follows: TGCAGCGTTGAGCTCAGGTACGAGCAATACTTC. Encoded protein: CSVELRYEQYF.

The chain couples TRBV7-9 to TRBJ2-7; no clear D gene. Germline V CDR1 and CDR2: SEHNR, FQNEAQ (reference sequence). This CDR3 has 14 residues. The V end lost 3 bases, the J end lost 6 bases, and 15 bases lay between the germline ends. The CDR3 sequence: CASSLGPAMGEQYF. Written as DNA, the CDR3 is TGTGCCAGCAGCTTGGGTCCCGCCATGGGCGAGCAGTACTTC. The full variable domain, in which reference TRBV7-9 and TRBJ2-7 provide the parts outside the CDR3, is DTGVSQNPRHKITKRGQNVTFRCDPISEHNRLYWYRQTLGQGPEFLTYFQNEAQLEKSRLLSDRFSAERPKGSFSTLEIQRTEQGDSAMYLCASSLGPAMGEQYFGPGTRLTVT.

About this clone: At one end the junction does not follow the germline gene, possibly because of a read error. This chain links TRBV7-2 with TRBJ2-7, with 9 nucleotides matching TRBD1. In germline, CDR1 is SGHTA, CDR2 FQGNSA. This CDR3 spans 16 amino acids. The DNA for the CDR3 is TGTGCCAGCAGCGTAGCCGGGACAGGGAGCTCCTACGAGCAGTACTTC. It is translated as CASSVAGTGSSYEQYF. Full variable domain (outside the CDR3, taken from reference TRBV7-2 and TRBJ2-7): GAGVSQSPSNKVTEKGKDVELRCDPISGHTALYWYRQSLGQGLEFLIYFQGNSAPDKSGLPSDRFSAERTGGSVSTLTIQRTQQEDSAVYLCASSVAGTGSSYEQYFGPGTRLTVT.

The gene calls are TRBV28 and TRBJ2-4, with TRBD1 identical over 9 bases. The CDR3 loop spans 13 amino acids. CDR1 MDHEN and CDR2 SYDVKM come from the germline V gene. Unmatched junction bases numbered 7, after V lost 8 bases and J lost 8 bases. CDR3 sequence: CASEDRGGDIQYF. The CDR3 region has the DNA TGTGCCAGCGAGGACAGGGGCGGGGACATTCAGTACTTC.

The CDR3 loop is CASRAVTQYF. For the CDR3, the DNA is TGTGCCAGCAGGGCCGTTACGCAGTATTTT. The chain links TRBV2 to TRBJ2-3, with D uncertain. Deletions cut 6 bases from V and 8 bases from J, with 6 bases between. Germline CDR1 and CDR2: SNHLY and FYNNEI. There are 10 residues in the CDR3.

The rearrangement links TRBV29-1 to TRBJ1-2; D not resolved. Per germline, CDR1 SQVTM and CDR2 ANQGSEA. Trimming took off 5 bases at V and 8 bases at J, with 18 bases between the two ends. CDR3 length: 13 amino acids. The CDR3 nucleotides are TGCAGCGTTCTGAATGGTGACTCATACGGCTACACCTTC. Translated: CSVLNGDSYGYTF.

With respect to this clone: One end of the junction is discordant with germline, which a read error may explain. This chain links TRBV2 with TRBJ1-1; a possible D gene is TRBD1 (5 bases). CDR1 and CDR2 (germline): SNHLY, FYNNEI. This CDR3 contains 11 residues. For the CDR3, the DNA is TGTGCCAGCAGTGAATCCGGTGGGGGGTACTTT. Its protein is CASSESGGGYF.